This T cell receptor (beta chain) is drawn from a study of shared clonotypes between healthy human individuals. The germline CDR1 and CDR2 sequences are MDHEN and SYDVKM. The CDR3 length is 12 residues. Trimming took off 8 bases at V and 4 bases at J, with 9 bases between the two ends. Study conclusions and caveats: The genetic and exposure-history diversity represented was limited by few donors.

Concerning this clone itself: Its specificity is not known.

TCRdb keeps only in-frame clones here, not all; method: immunoSEQ multiplex PCR. The data hold some 510,000 clones, with roughly 78% observed a single time. The V gene is TRBV28, the J gene TRBJ1-5, with no clear D. This receptor was identified in a woman aged 40 to 50 in good health. Some clones in this sample may be carry-over from other donors' samples. Sequenced input: PBMCs. This CDR3 is CASRAVNQPQHF. The CDR3 region has the DNA TGTGCCAGCCGCGCAGTTAATCAGCCCCAGCATTTT.